A single sample gave rise to the 13 T cell receptor beta chains below, sequenced in a study of cytomegalovirus exposure and HLA in healthy donors. Both 60 Vbeta primers and 13 Jbeta primers went into the PCR. The table came from immunoSEQ multiplex PCR; TCRdb's copy has only in-frame clones and leaves some out. Seen here are 100,000 to 150,000 clones, roughly 85% observed once, and the top ten hold about 20%. Sequencing input: PBMCs. These receptors came from a man younger than 35 in good health and CMV-seropositive.

The rearrangement joins TRBV9 to TRBJ1-3, with D perhaps matching TRBD1 (6 bases). CDR1 and CDR2 from the germline V gene are SGDLS and YYNGEE. This CDR3 has 15 residues. V gave up 0 bases and J gave up 2 bases, with 9 bases separating them. The CDR3 sequence is CASSVGGGTGNTIYF. The DNA for the CDR3 is TGTGCCAGCAGCGTAGGAGGGGGAACTGGAAACACCATATATTTT.

The chain links TRBV9 to TRBJ2-1; 7 bases fit TRBD2. This CDR3 comprises 13 residues. V shed 6 bases and J 1 base; nucleotides not matched to a gene: 1. In germline, CDR1 is SGDLS, CDR2 YYNGEE. CDR3 sequence: CASTGGSYNEQFF. CDR3 bases: TGTGCCAGCACCGGGGGGTCCTACAATGAGCAGTTCTTC.

The V and J genes are TRBV25-1 and TRBJ2-5, with D perhaps TRBD2 (7 bases). V was cut by 1 base and J by 4 bases, with 10 bases left in between. The V gene's germline CDR1 is MGHDK and CDR2 SYGVNS. The CDR3 totals 14 residues. The CDR3 loop is CASSEFGGPETQYF. CDR3 nucleotides: TGTGCCAGCAGTGAATTCGGGGGGCCAGAGACCCAGTACTTC.

The rearrangement uses TRBV4-2 and TRBJ2-7; possible D gene TRBD2, 6 bases. Between the trimmed V and J ends, which lost 2 bases and 2 bases, there was a span of 13 bases. This CDR3 region has 15 residues. Germline V CDR1 and CDR2: LGHNA, YNFKEQ. CDR3 nucleotides: TGTGCCAGCAGCCAAACCGGGACTGCAACCTACGAGCAGTACTTC. Translating gives CASSQTGTATYEQYF.

V usage is TRBV6-5 and J usage is TRBJ1-1; no clear D gene. The germline V gene encodes CDR1 MNHEY and CDR2 SVGAGI. The length of the CDR3 is 15 residues. V was pared by 2 bases and J by 0 bases, with 10 bases between. The CDR3 loop reads CASSYRLNMNTEAFF. CDR3 nucleotides: TGTGCCAGCAGTTACCGACTGAACATGAACACTGAAGCTTTCTTT.

This clone was observed a few times. One end of the junction does not line up with germline, which may come from a read error. The chain's CDR3 is CASSHPRGRWEKLLF. The CDR3 DNA reads as TGTGCCAGCAGCCACCCCAGGGGGCGATGGGAAAAACTGTTGTTT. The gene calls are TRBV13 and TRBJ1-4, with 8 bases that match TRBD1. The CDR3 runs 15 residues. The germline V gene encodes CDR1 PRHDT and CDR2 FYEKMQ (reference sequence).

The rearrangement joins TRBV6-1 to TRBJ2-7; 8 positions agree with TRBD2. The CDR3 runs to 10 residues. J gave up 7 bases and V 11 bases, and 4 bases lay outside the gene matches. Germline V CDR1 and CDR2: MNHNS, SASEGT. The CDR3 nucleotides read TGTGCCGGGGGACTAGGTGAGCAGTACTTC. Protein: CAGGLGEQYF.

The chain carries TRBV2 and TRBJ2-1; TRBD1 agrees at 9 bases. Losses at the gene ends were 5 bases for V and 8 bases for J; bases not matched to a gene: 7. This CDR3 is built from 14 residues. Germline V lookup: CDR1 SNHLY, CDR2 FYNNEI. CDR3 coding DNA: TGTGCCAGCAGTTGGGGACAGGGCGACGATGAGCAGTTCTTC. Amino acid sequence: CASSWGQGDDEQFF.

This chain connects TRBV7-2 to TRBJ2-5, with 11 bases aligning to TRBD2. Germline values: CDR1 SGHTA, CDR2 FQGNSA. The CDR3 totals 15 residues. Unmatched junction bases numbered 5, after V lost 2 bases and J lost 6 bases. For the CDR3, the DNA is TGTGCCAGCAGCTTAACTAGCGGGGGCCGCAAGACCCAGTACTTC. It codes for CASSLTSGGRKTQYF.

The gene calls are TRBV19 and TRBJ1-5; D is perhaps TRBD1 (5 bases). Germline CDR1 reads LNHDA; CDR2 reads SQIVND (reference sequence). This CDR3 is built from 14 residues. V lost 5 bases and J 11 bases, leaving 19 bases between the germline ends. CDR3 amino acids: CASSANPGLTAQHF. CDR3 in DNA: TGTGCCAGTAGTGCCAATCCAGGGCTAACGGCCCAGCATTTT.

V is TRBV7-8 and J is TRBJ1-2; 7 bases map to TRBD1. Germline V gene lookup returns CDR1 SGHVS and CDR2 FQNEAQ. V lost 5 bases to trimming and J lost 6 bases; unmatched junction nucleotides: 15. CDR3 length equals 16 residues. The CDR3 DNA reads as TGTGCCAGCAGCCCCCTAGGGGGCCCAAATACGGATGGCTACACCTTC. Translating it yields CASSPLGGPNTDGYTF.

The chain employs TRBV4-1 and TRBJ2-1, with D possibly TRBD2 on 6 matching bases. V was trimmed by 0 bases and J by 3 bases, leaving 27 bases between them. The CDR3 has 21 amino acids. Germline values: CDR1 MGHRA, CDR2 YSYEKL. The chain's CDR3 is CASSQDPRGVAGIGLYNEQFF. CDR3 DNA: TGCGCCAGCAGCCAAGATCCGCGCGGGGTTGCAGGGATCGGCCTCTACAATGAGCAGTTCTTC.

The CDR3 nucleotides are TGTGCCAGCAGCCCACGCGACAGGGGGGTCTATGGCTACACCTTC. Its protein is CASSPRDRGVYGYTF. The J gene is TRBJ1-2, the V gene TRBV7-8; 9 bases match TRBD1. CDR3 length: 15 amino acids. J gave up 4 bases and V 5 bases, and 8 bases lay outside the gene matches. Per the germline V gene, CDR1 is SGHVS and CDR2 is FQNEAQ.